This record looks at one T cell receptor beta chain sequence and its context. Its target is not known. The record originates from a study of T cells in Graves' hyperthyroidism and ophthalmopathy. The CDR3 regions of TCR beta were amplified from RNA transcripts. First-round RT-PCR targeting the TCR CDR3 was performed with the HTBI primer set. In TCRdb, the multiplex PCR reads were re-called with MiXCR into one record per CDR3 protein. The sample has roughly 380,000 distinct CDR3 sequences, 15% to 20% seen once. Study-level findings and limits: From stable hyperthyroidism, ophthalmopathy was separated by a 13 V-J model. Model output signaled ophthalmopathy a median approximately six months ahead of onset.

CDR1 and CDR2 from the germline V gene are LGHDT and YNNKEL (reference sequence). This CDR3 comprises 14 residues. V was trimmed by 1 base and J by 1 base, leaving 8 bases between them. The rearrangement uses TRBV3-1 and TRBJ2-7, with TRBD1 as a possible D gene (6 bases). Sequenced material: blood. The receptor comes from a woman between 18 and 30 years old with Graves' hyperthyroidism. CDR3 DNA: TGTGCCAGCAGCCAAGGGACAGTTTCCTACGAGCAGTACTTC. Its protein product is CASSQGTVSYEQYF.